This TCR beta chain was obtained from a study of monozygotic twins with inflammatory bowel disease. The study's findings and limits: Distinguishing T cell subtypes was not possible. Evidence failed to back one strong IBD-linked signal or clonotype.

About this clonotype: What it binds is unknown.

Researchers collected approximately 2.5 ml of blood per donor. This CDR3 has 13 amino acids. Germline CDR1 and CDR2: SGHDT and YYEEEE. Template switching appended UMIs that held a 6-nucleotide sample barcode. Each CDR3 protein gets one entry in TCRdb, which reprocessed the 5' RACE reads and gives no DNA. Its clone listing holds 400,000 or so distinct CDR3 sequences. Sequenced sample: blood. The chain uses TRBV5-6 and TRBJ1-2; as DNA is missing, the TRBD1 call by TCRdb cannot be tested. The receptor comes from a human donor with ulcerative colitis or Crohn's disease, or a healthy co-twin of an affected twin (not recorded which). The CDR3 sequence is CASRRGRWDGYTF.